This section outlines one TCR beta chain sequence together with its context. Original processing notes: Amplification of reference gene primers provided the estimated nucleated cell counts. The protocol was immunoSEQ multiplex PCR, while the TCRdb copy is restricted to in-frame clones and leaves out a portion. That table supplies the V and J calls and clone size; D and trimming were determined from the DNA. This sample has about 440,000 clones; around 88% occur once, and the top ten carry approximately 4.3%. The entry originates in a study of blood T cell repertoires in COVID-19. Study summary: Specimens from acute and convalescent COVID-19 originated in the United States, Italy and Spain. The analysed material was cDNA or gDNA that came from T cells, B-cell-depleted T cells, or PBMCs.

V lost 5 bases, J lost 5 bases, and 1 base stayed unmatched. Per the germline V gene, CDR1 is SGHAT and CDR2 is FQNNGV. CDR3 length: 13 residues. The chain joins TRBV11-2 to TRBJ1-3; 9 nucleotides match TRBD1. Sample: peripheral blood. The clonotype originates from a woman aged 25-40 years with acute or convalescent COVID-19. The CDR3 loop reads CASSGTGRNTIYF. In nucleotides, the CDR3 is TGTGCCAGCAGCGGGACAGGGAGAAACACCATATATTTT. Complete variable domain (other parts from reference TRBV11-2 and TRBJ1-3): EAGVAQSPRYKIIEKRQSVAFWCNPISGHATLYWYQQILGQGPKLLIQFQNNGVVDDSQLPKDRFSAERLKGVDSTLKIQPAKLEDSAVYLCASSGTGRNTIYFGEGSWLTVV.